A selection of T cell receptor beta chains follows, all from one sample in a study of CD8 T cells in ankylosing spondylitis. TCRdb analysed the 5' RACE reads with MiXCR anew, one entry per CDR3 protein. The repertoire has approximately 220,000 distinct CDR3 sequences, around a quarter of them found once; the top ten carry about 6.2%. Sequences were obtained from blood, either unsorted or a sorted T cell fraction (not recorded which). Source of these receptors: a male donor with ankylosing spondylitis or in good health (not recorded which). Both conserved end residues are part of each CDR3. A D gene is named only where the DNA matches it firmly. A row's size may be missing; if present it is once, few, many or a size class.

TRBJ2-2 many TRBV7-9 NA 16 TGTGCCAGCAGCCCCGACAGTGCCGCGAACACCGGGGAGCTGTTTTTT CASSPDSAANTGELFF
TRBJ1-5 many TRBV15 TRBD1 17 TGTGCCACCAGCAGGGGACAGGGAGAAATCAGCAATCAGCCCCAGCATTTT CATSRGQGEISNQPQHF
TRBJ2-1 many TRBV20-1 TRBD2 14 TGCAGTGCGACTAGCGGGAGGGCGAGGAATGAGCAGTTCTTC CSATSGRARNEQFF
TRBJ1-1 many TRBV6-5 NA 17 TGTGCCAGCAGTTACGCCCCCTCCCTAAGGGGGAACACTGAAGCTTTCTTT CASSYAPSLRGNTEAFF
TRBJ1-2 once TRBV4-3 TRBD1 19 TGCGCCAGCAGCCAAGAAGTATTCGGCGGGACAGGGACTAACTATGGCTACACCTTC CASSQEVFGGTGTNYGYTF
TRBJ1-1 few TRBV6-1 NA 14 TGTGCCAGCAGCTTTCAGGGGCCGAACACTGAAGCTTTCTTT CASSFQGPNTEAFF
TRBJ2-5 few TRBV5-4 NA 17 TGTGCCAGCAGCAGAGACAGCCCCGGATCGCTCCAAGAGACCCAGTACTTC CASSRDSPGSLQETQYF
TRBJ2-5 NA TRBV29-1 NA 13 TGCAGCGTTGGTTCAGGACTGAGAGAGACCCAGTACTTC CSVGSGLRETQYF
TRBJ2-2 many TRBV15 NA 16 TGTGCCACCTCGCCGAGGGGATTAAGTCTGGCCGGGGAGCTGTTTTTT CATSPRGLSLAGELFF
TRBJ2-3 many TRBV10-3 NA 13 TGTGCCATCAGCGCCCTAGGGACAGATACGCAGTATTTT CAISALGTDTQYF
TRBJ2-5 many TRBV6-1 NA 13 TGTGCCAGCAGTGAACGGAGGGCGGGGACCCAGTACTTC CASSERRAGTQYF
TRBJ1-1 few TRBV6-2/TRBV6-3 TRBD1 17 TGTGCCAGCAGTTACTCGAACCGGGACAGTGGGAACACTGAAGCTTTCTTT CASSYSNRDSGNTEAFF
TRBJ1-3 many TRBV6-1 NA 14 TGTGCCAGCAGGGACGGTTACTCTGGAAACACCATATATTTT CASRDGYSGNTIYF
TRBJ2-1 many TRBV6-1 NA 14 TGTGCCAGCAGGGTCCTCCTGGTTGGGAATGAGCAGTTCTTC CASRVLLVGNEQFF
TRBJ1-5 few TRBV20-1 TRBD1 12 TGCAGTGCTGGGACAGGCAATCAGCCCCAGCATTTT CSAGTGNQPQHF
TRBJ2-1 many TRBV18 NA 14 TGTGCCAGCTCTCCGACGGGGTCCCTGAATGAGCAGTTCTTC CASSPTGSLNEQFF
TRBJ2-3 many TRBV12-3/TRBV12-4 NA 14 TGTGCCAGCAGTTTCTATGCTGGCACAGATACGCAGTATTTT CASSFYAGTDTQYF
TRBJ2-4 NA TRBV12-3/TRBV12-4 NA 17 TGTGCCAGCAGCCAAAGGGACACCAATCTTTTAGTGAACATTCAGTACTTC CASSQRDTNLLVNIQYF
TRBJ2-3 NA TRBV7-6 TRBD1 15 TGTGCCAGCAGCCCAGGACAGGGCTACACAGATACGCAGTATTTT CASSPGQGYTDTQYF
TRBJ2-7 NA TRBV5-1 NA 14 TGCGCCAGCAGTCCGCAGACTCCCGGGGGAGAGCAGTACTTC CASSPQTPGGEQYF
TRBJ1-1 many TRBV5-1 NA 12 TGCGCCAGCAGTCGGGACCTCACTGAAGCTTTCTTT CASSRDLTEAFF
TRBJ2-3 NA TRBV2 TRBD2 16 TGTGCCAGCAGTGGAGCTAGCGGGATCGGGGCAGATACGCAGTATTTT CASSGASGIGADTQYF